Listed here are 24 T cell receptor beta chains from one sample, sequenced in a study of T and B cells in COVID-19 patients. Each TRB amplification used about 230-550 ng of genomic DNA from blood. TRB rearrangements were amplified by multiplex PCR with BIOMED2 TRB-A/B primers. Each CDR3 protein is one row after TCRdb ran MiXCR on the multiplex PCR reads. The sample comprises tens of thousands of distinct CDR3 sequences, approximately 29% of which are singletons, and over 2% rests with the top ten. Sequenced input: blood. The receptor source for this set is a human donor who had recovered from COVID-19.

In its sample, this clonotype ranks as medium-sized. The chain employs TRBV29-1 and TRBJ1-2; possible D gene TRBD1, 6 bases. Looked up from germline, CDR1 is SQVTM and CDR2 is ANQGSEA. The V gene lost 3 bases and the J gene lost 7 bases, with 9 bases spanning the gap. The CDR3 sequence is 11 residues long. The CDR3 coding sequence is TGCAGCGTTGAGGGGGCAGGTGGCTACACCTTC. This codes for CSVEGAGGYTF.

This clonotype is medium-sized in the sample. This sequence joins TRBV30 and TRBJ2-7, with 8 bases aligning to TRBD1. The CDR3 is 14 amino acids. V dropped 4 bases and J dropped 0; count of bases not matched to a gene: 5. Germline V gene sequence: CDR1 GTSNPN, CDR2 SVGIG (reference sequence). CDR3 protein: CAWTRQGLSYEQYF. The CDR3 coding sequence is TGTGCCTGGACCAGACAGGGGCTCTCCTACGAGCAGTACTTC.

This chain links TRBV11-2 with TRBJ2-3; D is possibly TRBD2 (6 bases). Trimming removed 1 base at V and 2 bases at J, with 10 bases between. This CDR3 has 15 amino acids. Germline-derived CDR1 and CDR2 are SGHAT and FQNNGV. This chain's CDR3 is CASSLGTINTDTQYF. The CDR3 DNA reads TGTGCCAGCAGCTTAGGGACTATTAACACAGATACGCAGTATTTT.

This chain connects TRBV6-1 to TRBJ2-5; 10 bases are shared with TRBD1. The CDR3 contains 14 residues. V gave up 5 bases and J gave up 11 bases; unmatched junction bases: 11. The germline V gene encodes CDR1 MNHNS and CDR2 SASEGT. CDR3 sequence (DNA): TGTGCCAGCAGTATCCGGGACAGGGGACGGGAGCAGTACTTC. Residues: CASSIRDRGREQYF.

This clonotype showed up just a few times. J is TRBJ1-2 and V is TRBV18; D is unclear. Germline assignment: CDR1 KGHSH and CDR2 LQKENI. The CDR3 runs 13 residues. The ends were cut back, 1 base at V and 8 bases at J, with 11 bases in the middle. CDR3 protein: CASSPRANEGYTF. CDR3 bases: TGTGCCAGCTCACCACGGGCCAACGAGGGCTACACCTTC.

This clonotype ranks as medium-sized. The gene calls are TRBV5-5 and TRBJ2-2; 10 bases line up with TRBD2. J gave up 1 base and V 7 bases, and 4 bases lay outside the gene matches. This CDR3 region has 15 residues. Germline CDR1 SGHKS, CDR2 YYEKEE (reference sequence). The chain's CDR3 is CASHRLAGNTGELFF. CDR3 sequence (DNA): TGTGCCAGCCATAGACTAGCGGGGAACACCGGGGAGCTGTTTTTT.

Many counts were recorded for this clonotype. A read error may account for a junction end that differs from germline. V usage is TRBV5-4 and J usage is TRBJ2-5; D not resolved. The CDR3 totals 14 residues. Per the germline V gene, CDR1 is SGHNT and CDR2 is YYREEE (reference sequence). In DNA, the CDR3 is TGTGCCAGCAGCTCCTCCACGACGCGAGAGGCCCAGTACTTC. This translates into CASSSSTTREAQYF.

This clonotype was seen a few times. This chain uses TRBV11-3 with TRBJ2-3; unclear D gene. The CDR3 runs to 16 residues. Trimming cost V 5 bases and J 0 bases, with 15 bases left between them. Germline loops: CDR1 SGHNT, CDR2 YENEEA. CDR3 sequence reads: CASSRSGSASTDTQYF. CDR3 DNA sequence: TGTGCCAGCAGCCGATCCGGGTCCGCCAGCACAGATACGCAGTATTTT.

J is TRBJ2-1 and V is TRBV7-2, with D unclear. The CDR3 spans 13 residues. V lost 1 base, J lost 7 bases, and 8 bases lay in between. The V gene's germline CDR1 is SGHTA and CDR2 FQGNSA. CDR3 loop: CASSLDLWNEQFF. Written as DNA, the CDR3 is TGTGCCAGCAGCTTAGATTTATGGAATGAGCAGTTCTTC.

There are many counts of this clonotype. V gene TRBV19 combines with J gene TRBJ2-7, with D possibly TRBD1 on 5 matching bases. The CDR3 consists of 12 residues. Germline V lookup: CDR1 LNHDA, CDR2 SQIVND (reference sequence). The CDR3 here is CASSTTRQRNLV. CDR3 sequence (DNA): TGTGCCAGTAGTACCACCCGACAGCGAAATTTGGTC.

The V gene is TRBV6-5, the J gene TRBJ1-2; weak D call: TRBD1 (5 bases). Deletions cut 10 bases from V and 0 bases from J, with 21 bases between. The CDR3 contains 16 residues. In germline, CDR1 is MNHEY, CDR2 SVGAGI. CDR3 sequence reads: CAITPTGLFPNYGYTF. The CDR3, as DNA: TGTGCCATCACCCCCACGGGACTCTTCCCTAACTATGGCTACACCTTC.

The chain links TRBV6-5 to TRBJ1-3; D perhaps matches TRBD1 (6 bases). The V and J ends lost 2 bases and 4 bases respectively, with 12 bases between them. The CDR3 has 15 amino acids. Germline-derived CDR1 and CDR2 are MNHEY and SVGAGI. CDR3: CASSYGGAGGNTIYF. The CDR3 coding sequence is TGTGCCAGCAGTTACGGGGGGGCTGGGGGAAACACCATATATTTT.

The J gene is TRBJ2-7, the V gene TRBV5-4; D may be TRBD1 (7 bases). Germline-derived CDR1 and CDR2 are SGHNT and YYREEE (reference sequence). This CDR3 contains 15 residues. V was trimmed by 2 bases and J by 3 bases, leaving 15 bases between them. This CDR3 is CASSLIQGGFYEQYF. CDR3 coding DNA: TGTGCCAGCAGCTTAATCCAGGGGGGATTCTACGAGCAGTACTTC.

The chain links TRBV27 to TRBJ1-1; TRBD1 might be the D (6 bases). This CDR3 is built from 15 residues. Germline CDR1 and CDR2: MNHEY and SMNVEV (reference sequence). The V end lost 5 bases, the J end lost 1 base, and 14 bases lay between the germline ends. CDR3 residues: CASSLLGQQNTEAFF. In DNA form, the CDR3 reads TGTGCCAGCAGTCTCTTAGGACAGCAGAACACTGAAGCTTTCTTT.

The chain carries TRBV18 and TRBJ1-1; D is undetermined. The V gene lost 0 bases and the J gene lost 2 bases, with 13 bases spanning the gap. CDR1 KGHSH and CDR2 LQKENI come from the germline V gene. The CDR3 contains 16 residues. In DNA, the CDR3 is TGTGCCAGCTCACCACCATCTACCGGCCCAAACACTGAAGCTTTCTTT. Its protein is CASSPPSTGPNTEAFF.

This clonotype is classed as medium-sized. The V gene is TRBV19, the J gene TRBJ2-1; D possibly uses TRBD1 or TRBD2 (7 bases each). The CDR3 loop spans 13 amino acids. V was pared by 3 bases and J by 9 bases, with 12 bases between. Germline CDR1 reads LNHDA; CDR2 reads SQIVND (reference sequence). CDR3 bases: TGTGCCAGTAGTATTGCCAGGGGGGGTGAGCAGTTCTTC. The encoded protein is CASSIARGGEQFF.

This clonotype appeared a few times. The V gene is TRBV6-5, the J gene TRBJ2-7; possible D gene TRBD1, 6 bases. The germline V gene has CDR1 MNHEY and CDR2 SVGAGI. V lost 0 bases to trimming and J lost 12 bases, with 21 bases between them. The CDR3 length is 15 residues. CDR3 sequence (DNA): TGTGCCAGCAGTTACTCTTCAGGGGCGCGGGCTATGGGGTACTTC. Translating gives CASSYSSGARAMGYF.

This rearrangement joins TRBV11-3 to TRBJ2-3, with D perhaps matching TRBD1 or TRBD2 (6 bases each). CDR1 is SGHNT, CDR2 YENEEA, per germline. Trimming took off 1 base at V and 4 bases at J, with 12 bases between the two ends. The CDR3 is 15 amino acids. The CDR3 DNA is TGTGCCAGCAGCTTAGCGTGGGGGGCCGCAGATACGCAGTATTTT. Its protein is CASSLAWGAADTQYF.

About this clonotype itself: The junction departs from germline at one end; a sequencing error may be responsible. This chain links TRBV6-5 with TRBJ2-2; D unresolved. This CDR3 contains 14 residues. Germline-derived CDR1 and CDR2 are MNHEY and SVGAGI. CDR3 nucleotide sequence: TGTGCCGGCAGTTACGGGCAGAACACCGGGGAGCTGTTTTTT. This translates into CAGSYGQNTGELFF.

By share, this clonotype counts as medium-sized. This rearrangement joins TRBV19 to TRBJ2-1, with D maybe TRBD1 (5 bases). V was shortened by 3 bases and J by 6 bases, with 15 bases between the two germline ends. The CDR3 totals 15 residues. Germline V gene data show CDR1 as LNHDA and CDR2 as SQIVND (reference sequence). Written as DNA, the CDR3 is TGTGCCAGTAGTATGGGGCCCGCGAATGTCAATGAGCAGTTCTTC. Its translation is CASSMGPANVNEQFF.

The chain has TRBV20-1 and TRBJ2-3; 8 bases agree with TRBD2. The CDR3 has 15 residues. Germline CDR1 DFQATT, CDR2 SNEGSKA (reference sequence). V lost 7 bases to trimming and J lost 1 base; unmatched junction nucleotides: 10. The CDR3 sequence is CSVARTSRGTDTQYF. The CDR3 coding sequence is TGCAGTGTCGCGAGGACTAGCCGAGGCACAGATACGCAGTATTTT.

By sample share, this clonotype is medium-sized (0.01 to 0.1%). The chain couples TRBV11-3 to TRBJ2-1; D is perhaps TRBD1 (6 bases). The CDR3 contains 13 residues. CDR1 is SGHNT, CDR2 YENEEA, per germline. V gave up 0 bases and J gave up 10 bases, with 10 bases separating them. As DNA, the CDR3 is TGTGCCAGCAGCTTAGATGGGACAAAGGAGCAGTTCTTC. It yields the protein CASSLDGTKEQFF.

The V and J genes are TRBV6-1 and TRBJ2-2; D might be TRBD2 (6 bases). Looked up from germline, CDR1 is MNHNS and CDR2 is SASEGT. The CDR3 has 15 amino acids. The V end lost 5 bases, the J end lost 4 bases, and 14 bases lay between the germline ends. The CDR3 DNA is TGTGCCAGCAGTTACGGAGGGGCCGGCACCGGGGAGCTGTTTTTT. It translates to CASSYGGAGTGELFF.

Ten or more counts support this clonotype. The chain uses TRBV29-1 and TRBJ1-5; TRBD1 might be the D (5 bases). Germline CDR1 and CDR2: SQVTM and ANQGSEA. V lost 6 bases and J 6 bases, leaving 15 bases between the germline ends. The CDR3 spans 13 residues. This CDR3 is CSVCFGGGQPQHF. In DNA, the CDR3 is TGCAGCGTGTGCTTTGGGGGTGGTCAGCCCCAGCATTTT.